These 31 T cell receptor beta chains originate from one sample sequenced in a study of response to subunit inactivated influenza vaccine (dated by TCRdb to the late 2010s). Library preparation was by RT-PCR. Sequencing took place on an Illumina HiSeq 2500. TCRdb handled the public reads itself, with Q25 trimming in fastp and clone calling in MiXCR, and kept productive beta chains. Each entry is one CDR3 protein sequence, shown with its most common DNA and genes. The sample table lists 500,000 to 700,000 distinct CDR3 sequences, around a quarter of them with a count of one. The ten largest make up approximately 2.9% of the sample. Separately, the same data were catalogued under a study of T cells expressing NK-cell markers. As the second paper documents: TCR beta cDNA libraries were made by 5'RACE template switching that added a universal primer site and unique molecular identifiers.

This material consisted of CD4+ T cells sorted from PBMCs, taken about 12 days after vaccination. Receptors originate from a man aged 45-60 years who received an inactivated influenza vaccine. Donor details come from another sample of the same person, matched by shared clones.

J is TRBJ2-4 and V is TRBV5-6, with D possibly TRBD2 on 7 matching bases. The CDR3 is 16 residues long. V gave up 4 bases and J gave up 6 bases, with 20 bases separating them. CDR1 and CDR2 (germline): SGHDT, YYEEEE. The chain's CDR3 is CASSPGAGALGNIQYF. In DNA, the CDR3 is TGTGCCAGCAGCCCAGGGGCGGGGGCTTTGGGAAACATTCAGTACTTC. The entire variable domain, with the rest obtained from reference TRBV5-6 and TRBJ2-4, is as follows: DAGVTQSPTHLIKTRGQQVTLRCSPKSGHDTVSWYQQALGQGPQFIFQYYEEEERQRGNFPDRFSGHQFPNYSSELNVNALLLGDSALYLCASSPGAGALGNIQYFGAGTRLSVL.

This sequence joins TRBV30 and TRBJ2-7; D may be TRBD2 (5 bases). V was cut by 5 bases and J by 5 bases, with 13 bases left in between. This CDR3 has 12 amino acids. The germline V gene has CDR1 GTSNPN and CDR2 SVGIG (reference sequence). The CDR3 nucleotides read TGTGCCTGGGGACTGTCTGGGAACGAGCAGTACTTC. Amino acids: CAWGLSGNEQYF.

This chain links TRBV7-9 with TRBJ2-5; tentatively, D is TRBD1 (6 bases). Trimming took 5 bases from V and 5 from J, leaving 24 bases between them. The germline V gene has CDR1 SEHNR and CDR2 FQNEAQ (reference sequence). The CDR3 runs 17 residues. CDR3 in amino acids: CASSRTRTLPGVETQYF. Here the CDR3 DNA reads TGTGCCAGCAGCCGAACCCGTACGCTCCCAGGGGTGGAGACCCAGTACTTC.

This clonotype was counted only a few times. The CDR3, as DNA: TGTGCCAGCAGCCAGGCCCCGGGGGACATTCAGTACTTC. Protein product: CASSQAPGDIQYF. The rearrangement links TRBV7-2 to TRBJ2-4; D is perhaps TRBD2 (6 bases). The length of the CDR3 is 13 residues. In germline, CDR1 is SGHTA, CDR2 FQGNSA. Trimming stripped 5 bases from V and 8 bases from J, with 13 bases between.

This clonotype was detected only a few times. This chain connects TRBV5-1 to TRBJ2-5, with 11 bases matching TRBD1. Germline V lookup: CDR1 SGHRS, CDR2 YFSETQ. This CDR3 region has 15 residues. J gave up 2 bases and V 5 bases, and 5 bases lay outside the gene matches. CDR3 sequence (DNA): TGCGCCAGCAGATCCGGGACAGGGGGACAAGAGACCCAGTACTTC. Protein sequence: CASRSGTGGQETQYF.

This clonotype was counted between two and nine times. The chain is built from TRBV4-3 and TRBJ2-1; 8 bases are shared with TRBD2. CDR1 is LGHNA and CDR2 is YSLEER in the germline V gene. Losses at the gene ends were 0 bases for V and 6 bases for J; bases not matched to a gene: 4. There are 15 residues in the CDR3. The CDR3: CASSQESGGINEQFF. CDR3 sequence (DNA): TGCGCCAGCAGCCAAGAGAGCGGGGGCATCAATGAGCAGTTCTTC.

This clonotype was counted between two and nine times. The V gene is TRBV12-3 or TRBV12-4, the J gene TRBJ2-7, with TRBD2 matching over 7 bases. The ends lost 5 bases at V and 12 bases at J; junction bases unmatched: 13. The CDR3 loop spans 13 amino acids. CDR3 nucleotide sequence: TGTGCCAGCAGTCTGCAGCAGCGGGGACCCCTGTACTTC. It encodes CASSLQQRGPLYF.

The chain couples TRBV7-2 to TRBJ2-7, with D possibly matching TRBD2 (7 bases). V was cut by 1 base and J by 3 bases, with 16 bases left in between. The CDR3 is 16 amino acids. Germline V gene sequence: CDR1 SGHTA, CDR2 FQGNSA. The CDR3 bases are TGTGCCAGCAGCTTAGTTAAAGGGGGAGGGAACTACGAGCAGTACTTC. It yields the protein CASSLVKGGGNYEQYF.

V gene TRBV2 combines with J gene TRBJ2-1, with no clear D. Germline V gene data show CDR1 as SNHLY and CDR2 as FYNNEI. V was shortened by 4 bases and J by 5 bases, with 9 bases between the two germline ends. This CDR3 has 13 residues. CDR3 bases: TGTGCCAGCAGTGTAGAGGCAAACAATGAGCAGTTCTTC. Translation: CASSVEANNEQFF.

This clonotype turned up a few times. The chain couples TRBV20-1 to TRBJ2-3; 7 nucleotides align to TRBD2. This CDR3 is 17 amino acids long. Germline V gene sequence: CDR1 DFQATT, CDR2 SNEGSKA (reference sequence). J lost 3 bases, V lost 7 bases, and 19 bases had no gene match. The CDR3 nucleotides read TGCAGTGTCAGATCGAGGGGCGGGGGAGATCTTACAGATACGCAGTATTTT. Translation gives CSVRSRGGGDLTDTQYF.

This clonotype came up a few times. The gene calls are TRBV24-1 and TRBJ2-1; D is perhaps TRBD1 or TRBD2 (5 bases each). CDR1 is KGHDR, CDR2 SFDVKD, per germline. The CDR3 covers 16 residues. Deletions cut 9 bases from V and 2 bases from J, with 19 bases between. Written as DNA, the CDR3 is TGTGCCACCGGAGAGGGTAGCACCAGGGCCTACAATGAGCAGTTCTTC. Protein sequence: CATGEGSTRAYNEQFF.

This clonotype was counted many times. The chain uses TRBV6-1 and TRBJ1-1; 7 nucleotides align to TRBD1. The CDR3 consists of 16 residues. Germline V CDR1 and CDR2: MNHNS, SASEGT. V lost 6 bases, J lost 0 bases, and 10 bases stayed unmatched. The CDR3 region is CASRARTGHMNTEAFF. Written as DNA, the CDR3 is TGTGCCAGCAGAGCCCGGACAGGCCACATGAACACTGAAGCTTTCTTT.

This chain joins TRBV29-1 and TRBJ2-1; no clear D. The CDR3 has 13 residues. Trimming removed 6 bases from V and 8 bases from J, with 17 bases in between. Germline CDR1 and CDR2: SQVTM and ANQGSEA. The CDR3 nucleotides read TGCAGCGTGACCCAAGAACTCTTAGATGAGCAGTTCTTC. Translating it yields CSVTQELLDEQFF.

The CDR3, as DNA: TGTGCCACCAGCAGAGAAAAGGGGTACGAGCAGTACTTC. Translated, it gives CATSREKGYEQYF. The chain uses TRBV15 and TRBJ2-7; possible D gene TRBD1, 5 bases. The V end was cut by 0 bases, the J end by 4 bases, with 7 bases between. Germline CDR1 LNHNV, CDR2 YYDKDF (reference sequence). CDR3 length equals 13 residues.

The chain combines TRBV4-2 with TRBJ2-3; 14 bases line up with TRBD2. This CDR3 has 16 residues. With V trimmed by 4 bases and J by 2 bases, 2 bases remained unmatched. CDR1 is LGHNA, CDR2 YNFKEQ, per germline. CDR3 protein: CASSLTSGGATDTQYF. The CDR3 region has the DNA TGTGCCAGCAGCCTGACTAGCGGGGGGGCCACAGATACGCAGTATTTT.

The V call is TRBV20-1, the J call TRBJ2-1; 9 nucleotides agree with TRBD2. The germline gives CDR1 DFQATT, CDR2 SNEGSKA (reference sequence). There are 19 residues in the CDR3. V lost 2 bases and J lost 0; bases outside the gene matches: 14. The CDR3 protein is CSARPLASGGFSSYNEQFF. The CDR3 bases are TGCAGTGCTAGACCCTTGGCCAGCGGGGGGTTCTCCTCCTACAATGAGCAGTTCTTC.

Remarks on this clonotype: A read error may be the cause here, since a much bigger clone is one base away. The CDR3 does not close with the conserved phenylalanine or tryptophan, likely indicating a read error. CDR3 sequence: CSASHGAERTQYY. The CDR3 DNA is TGCAGTGCTAGTCACGGAGCGGAGCGGACCCAGTACTAC. The gene calls are TRBV20-1 and TRBJ2-5; perhaps TRBD2 as D (5 bases). CDR3 size: 13 residues. Germline V gene sequence: CDR1 DFQATT, CDR2 SNEGSKA (reference sequence). V was shortened by 3 bases and J by 7 bases, with 15 bases between the two germline ends.

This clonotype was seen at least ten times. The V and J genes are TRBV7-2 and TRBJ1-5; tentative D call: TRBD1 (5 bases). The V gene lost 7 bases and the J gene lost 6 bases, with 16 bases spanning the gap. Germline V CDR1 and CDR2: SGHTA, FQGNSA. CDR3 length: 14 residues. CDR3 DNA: TGTGCCAGCACTAAAGCCTTCGGGGGTCAGCCCCAGCATTTT. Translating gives CASTKAFGGQPQHF.

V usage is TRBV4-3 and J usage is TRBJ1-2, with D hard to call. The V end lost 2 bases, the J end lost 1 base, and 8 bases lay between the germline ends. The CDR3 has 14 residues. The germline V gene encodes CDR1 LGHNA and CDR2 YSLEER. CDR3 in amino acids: CASSQQDLNYGYTF. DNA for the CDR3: TGCGCCAGCAGCCAACAGGACCTTAACTATGGCTACACCTTC.

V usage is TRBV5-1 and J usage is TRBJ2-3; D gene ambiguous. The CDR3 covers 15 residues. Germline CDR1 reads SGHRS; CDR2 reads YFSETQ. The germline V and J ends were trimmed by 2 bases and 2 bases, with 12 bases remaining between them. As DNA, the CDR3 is TGCGCCAGCAGCTTTTCTCCAGGAAACACAGATACGCAGTATTTT. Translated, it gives CASSFSPGNTDTQYF.

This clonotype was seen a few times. CDR3 protein: CASSLGRDYNEQFF. The CDR3 DNA reads TGCGCCAGCAGCTTGGGCCGGGACTACAATGAGCAGTTCTTC. The chain recombines TRBV5-1 with TRBJ2-1; tentative D call: TRBD2 (5 bases). Per the germline V gene, CDR1 is SGHRS and CDR2 is YFSETQ. This CDR3 is built from 14 residues. V lost 0 bases and J 3 bases, leaving 7 bases between the germline ends.

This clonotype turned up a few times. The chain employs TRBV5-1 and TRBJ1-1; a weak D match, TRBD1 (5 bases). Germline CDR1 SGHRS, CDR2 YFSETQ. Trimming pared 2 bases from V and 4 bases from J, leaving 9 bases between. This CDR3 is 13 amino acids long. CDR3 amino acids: CASSFTGTTEAFF. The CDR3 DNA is TGCGCCAGCAGCTTTACAGGTACCACTGAAGCTTTCTTT. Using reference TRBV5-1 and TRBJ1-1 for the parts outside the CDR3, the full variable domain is KAGVTQTPRYLIKTRGQQVTLSCSPISGHRSVSWYQQTPGQGLQFLFEYFSETQRNKGNFPGRFSGRQFSNSRSEMNVSTLELGDSALYLCASSFTGTTEAFFGQGTRLTVV.

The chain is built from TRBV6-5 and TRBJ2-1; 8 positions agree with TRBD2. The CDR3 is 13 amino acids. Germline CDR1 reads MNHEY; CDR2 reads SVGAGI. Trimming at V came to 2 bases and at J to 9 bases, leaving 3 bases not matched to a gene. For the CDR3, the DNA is TGTGCCAGCAGTTACGGCGGGAGGTTTGAGCAGTTCTTC. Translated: CASSYGGRFEQFF.

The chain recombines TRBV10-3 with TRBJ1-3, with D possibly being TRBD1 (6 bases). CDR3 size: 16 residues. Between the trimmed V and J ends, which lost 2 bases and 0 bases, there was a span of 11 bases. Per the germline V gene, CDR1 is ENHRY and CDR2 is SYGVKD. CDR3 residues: CAISERPGDSGNTIYF. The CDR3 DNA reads TGTGCCATCAGTGAGAGGCCAGGGGACTCTGGAAACACCATATATTTT.

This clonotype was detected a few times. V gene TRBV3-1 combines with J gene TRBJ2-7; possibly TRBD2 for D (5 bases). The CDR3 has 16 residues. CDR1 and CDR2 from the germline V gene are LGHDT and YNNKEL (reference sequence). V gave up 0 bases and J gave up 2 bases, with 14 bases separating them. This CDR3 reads CASSQDLRTATYEQYF. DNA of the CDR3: TGTGCCAGCAGCCAAGATCTGAGGACTGCCACCTACGAGCAGTACTTC.

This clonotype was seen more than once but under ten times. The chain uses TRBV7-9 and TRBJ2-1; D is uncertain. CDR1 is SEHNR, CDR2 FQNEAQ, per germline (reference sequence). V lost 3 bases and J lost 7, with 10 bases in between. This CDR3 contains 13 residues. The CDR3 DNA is TGTGCCAGCAGCTTCACTGCGGCAAATGAGCAGTTCTTC. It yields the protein CASSFTAANEQFF.

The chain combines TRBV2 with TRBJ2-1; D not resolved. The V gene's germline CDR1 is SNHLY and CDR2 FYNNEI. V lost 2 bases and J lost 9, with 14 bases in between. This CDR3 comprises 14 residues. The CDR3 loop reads CASSERLPQIEQFF. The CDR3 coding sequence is TGTGCCAGCAGTGAAAGGCTGCCCCAGATTGAGCAGTTCTTC.

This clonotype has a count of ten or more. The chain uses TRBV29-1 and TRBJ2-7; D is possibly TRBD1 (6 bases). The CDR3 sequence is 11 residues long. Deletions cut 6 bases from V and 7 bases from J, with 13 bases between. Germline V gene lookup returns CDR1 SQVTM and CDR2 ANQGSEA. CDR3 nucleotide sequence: TGCAGCGTAGCATACAGGGAAGAGCAGTACTTC. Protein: CSVAYREEQYF.

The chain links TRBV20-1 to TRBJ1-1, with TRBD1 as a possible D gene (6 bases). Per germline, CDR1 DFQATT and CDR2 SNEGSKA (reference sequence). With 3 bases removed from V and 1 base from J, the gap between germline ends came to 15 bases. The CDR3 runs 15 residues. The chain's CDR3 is CSARSRDIRNTEAFF. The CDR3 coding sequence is TGCAGTGCTAGGTCCCGGGACATTAGGAACACTGAAGCTTTCTTT.

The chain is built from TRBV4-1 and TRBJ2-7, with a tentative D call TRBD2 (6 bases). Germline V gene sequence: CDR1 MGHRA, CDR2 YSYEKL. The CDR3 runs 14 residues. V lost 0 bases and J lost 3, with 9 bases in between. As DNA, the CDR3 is TGCGCCAGCAGCCAAGAGAAGGGAGGCTACGAGCAGTACTTC. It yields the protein CASSQEKGGYEQYF.

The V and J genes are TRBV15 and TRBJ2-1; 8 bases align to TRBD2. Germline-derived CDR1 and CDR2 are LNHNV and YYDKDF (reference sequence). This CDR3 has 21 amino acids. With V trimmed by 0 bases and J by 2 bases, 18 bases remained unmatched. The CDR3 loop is CATSRDRAGGRFSPTYNEQFF. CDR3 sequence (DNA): TGTGCCACCAGCAGAGATAGGGCGGGGGGTCGCTTTTCCCCTACCTACAATGAGCAGTTCTTC. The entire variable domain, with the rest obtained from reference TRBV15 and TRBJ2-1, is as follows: DAMVIQNPRYQVTQFGKPVTLSCSQTLNHNVMYWYQQKSSQAPKLLFHYYDKDFNNEADTPDNFQSRRPNTSFCFLDIRSPGLGDTAMYLCATSRDRAGGRFSPTYNEQFFGPGTRLTVL.